One and the same sample provided the 29 T cell receptor beta chains below, sequenced in a study of human thymus T cells. Sequencing used immunoSEQ multiplex PCR; TCRdb keeps in-frame clones, though not all of them. In the table there are about 60,000 clones, around 94% of which are singletons. Sequencing was carried out using blood. The source is a boy in the first two years of life with a congenital heart defect but otherwise immunologically healthy.

This rearrangement joins TRBV4-3 to TRBJ2-2; D not certain. The V and J ends lost 2 bases and 3 bases respectively, with 7 bases between them. CDR3 size: 14 residues. Germline CDR1 is LGHNA and CDR2 is YSLEER. The CDR3 reads CASSQRLDTGELFF. DNA of the CDR3: TGCGCCAGCAGCCAAAGGTTGGACACCGGGGAGCTGTTTTTT.

The V call is TRBV4-2, the J call TRBJ2-3, with a tentative D call TRBD2 (6 bases). Germline CDR1 LGHNA, CDR2 YNFKEQ. This CDR3 spans 14 amino acids. Trimming took 1 base from V and 1 from J, leaving 6 bases between them. For the CDR3, the DNA is TGTGCCAGCAGCCAAGGGGGGGGCACAGATACGCAGTATTTT. Amino acid sequence: CASSQGGGTDTQYF.

The rearrangement joins TRBV5-1 to TRBJ1-3, with D perhaps matching TRBD1 (6 bases). Germline loops: CDR1 SGHRS, CDR2 YFSETQ. This CDR3 contains 14 residues. Trimming took off 3 bases at V and 0 bases at J, with 7 bases between the two ends. The CDR3 bases are TGCGCCAGCAGCTCGGACAGCTCTGGAAACACCATATATTTT. It encodes CASSSDSSGNTIYF.

J is TRBJ2-3 and V is TRBV5-1; 9 bases align to TRBD1. The junction had 12 bases not matched to a gene; V was cut back by 1 base and J by 3 bases. The CDR3 covers 18 residues. Per the germline V gene, CDR1 is SGHRS and CDR2 is YFSETQ. The CDR3 region is CASSLRGTGLAGTDTQYF. The CDR3 DNA is TGCGCCAGCAGCTTGAGGGGGACAGGGTTAGCCGGTACAGATACGCAGTATTTT.

V and J are TRBV5-1 and TRBJ2-7; 7 bases are shared with TRBD1. CDR1 is SGHRS, CDR2 YFSETQ, per germline. Unmatched junction bases numbered 5, after V lost 4 bases and J lost 7 bases. The CDR3 has 12 residues. For the CDR3, the DNA is TGCGCCAGCAGCAAGACAGGGTGGGAGCAGTACTTC. Translated, it gives CASSKTGWEQYF. Complete variable domain (other parts from reference TRBV5-1 and TRBJ2-7): KAGVTQTPRYLIKTRGQQVTLSCSPISGHRSVSWYQQTPGQGLQFLFEYFSETQRNKGNFPGRFSGRQFSNSRSEMNVSTLELGDSALYLCASSKTGWEQYFGPGTRLTVT.

The chain joins TRBV7-2 to TRBJ2-2; D unresolved. Trimming removed 5 bases from V and 0 bases from J, with 4 bases in between. There are 13 residues in the CDR3. Germline CDR1 is SGHTA and CDR2 is FQGNSA. CDR3 sequence: CASSPTNTGELFF. For the CDR3, the DNA is TGTGCCAGCAGCCCCACGAACACCGGGGAGCTGTTTTTT.

The chain uses TRBV10-3 and TRBJ2-7; tentatively, D is TRBD2 (6 bases). The CDR3 sequence is 15 residues long. Germline loops: CDR1 ENHRY, CDR2 SYGVKD. V dropped 6 bases and J dropped 0 bases, with 15 bases sitting between them. CDR3 in DNA: TGTGCCATCAGGGAGGGACGGATGAGCTCCTACGAGCAGTACTTC. As protein: CAIREGRMSSYEQYF.

This sequence joins TRBV10-3 and TRBJ2-5; tentatively, D is TRBD1 (6 bases). Trimming pared 4 bases from V and 4 bases from J, leaving 10 bases between. CDR1 is ENHRY, CDR2 SYGVKD, per germline. This CDR3 has 13 residues. CDR3 region: CAISARGGETQYF. CDR3 in DNA: TGTGCCATCAGTGCCAGGGGTGGAGAGACCCAGTACTTC.

The J gene is TRBJ1-3, the V gene TRBV6-5, with D possibly matching TRBD1 (5 bases). V dropped 6 bases and J dropped 4 bases, with 16 bases sitting between them. The length of the CDR3 is 15 residues. The germline V gene encodes CDR1 MNHEY and CDR2 SVGAGI. CDR3: CASSYDPRVGNTIYF. CDR3 nucleotide sequence: TGTGCCAGCAGCTACGACCCCAGGGTAGGAAACACCATATATTTT.

The V gene is TRBV7-2, the J gene TRBJ2-5, with 11 bases that match TRBD2. Germline-derived CDR1 and CDR2 are SGHTA and FQGNSA. V gave up 5 bases and J gave up 10 bases; unmatched junction bases: 9. The CDR3 contains 14 residues. CDR3 residues: CASSATSGDWSQYF. The CDR3 coding sequence is TGTGCCAGCAGCGCGACTAGCGGGGATTGGAGCCAGTACTTC.

This clone was detected only once. CDR3 sequence reads: CSALRYEQYF. The CDR3 DNA follows: TGCAGTGCCCTAAGGTACGAGCAGTACTTC. This chain joins TRBV20-1 and TRBJ2-7, with unresolved D. The ends were cut back, 6 bases at V and 4 bases at J, with 7 bases in the middle. Germline V gene data show CDR1 as DFQATT and CDR2 as SNEGSKA (reference sequence). This CDR3 comprises 10 residues.

The DNA of the CDR3 is TGTGCCAGCAGCTTAGCGAGGGTGGGAGCCTATGGCTACACCTTC. It specifies CASSLARVGAYGYTF. The V call is TRBV7-9, the J call TRBJ1-2; D unclear. Per germline, CDR1 SEHNR and CDR2 FQNEAQ (reference sequence). The V gene lost 0 bases and the J gene lost 4 bases, with 12 bases spanning the gap. This CDR3 spans 15 amino acids.

The V call is TRBV19, the J call TRBJ1-2; 7 bases match TRBD1. CDR3 length: 15 residues. The V gene end was trimmed by 5 bases and the J gene end by 2 bases; junction bases not matched to a gene: 8. The germline CDR1 and CDR2 sequences are LNHDA and SQIVND (reference sequence). CDR3 amino acids: CASSPWTGPNYGYTF. CDR3 bases: TGTGCCAGTAGTCCGTGGACAGGTCCCAACTATGGCTACACCTTC.

The chain links TRBV5-1 to TRBJ2-5; D gene unclear. CDR1 is SGHRS, CDR2 YFSETQ, per germline. This CDR3 is built from 14 residues. Trimming removed 3 bases at V and 5 bases at J, with 14 bases between. The CDR3 spells CASSSTTRHETQYF. In nucleotides, the CDR3 is TGCGCCAGCAGCTCGACAACTCGGCACGAGACCCAGTACTTC.

This chain uses TRBV6-6 with TRBJ2-3; no definite D call. This CDR3 has 14 residues. Per germline, CDR1 MNHNY and CDR2 SVGAGI (reference sequence). The ends were cut back, 6 bases at V and 1 base at J, with 11 bases in the middle. The CDR3 bases are TGTGCCAGCAGAGGGCTAAGAGGCACAGATACGCAGTATTTT. Residues: CASRGLRGTDTQYF.

This chain links TRBV27 with TRBJ2-1; D remains unclear. Germline V gene data show CDR1 as MNHEY and CDR2 as SMNVEV (reference sequence). The length of the CDR3 is 13 residues. Deletions cut 2 bases from V and 0 bases from J, with 2 bases between. The CDR3 region has the DNA TGTGCCAGCAGTTTAGACTCCTACAATGAGCAGTTCTTC. This codes for CASSLDSYNEQFF.

This clone was counted a single time. The chain couples TRBV10-3 to TRBJ2-3; a weak D match, TRBD2 (6 bases). CDR3 length: 14 amino acids. Germline-derived CDR1 and CDR2 are ENHRY and SYGVKD. With 0 bases removed from V and 6 bases from J, the gap between germline ends came to 10 bases. CDR3 sequence: CAISESGGWDTQYF. The CDR3 bases are TGTGCCATCAGTGAGTCGGGAGGTTGGGATACGCAGTATTTT.

Only one count was recorded for this clone. V gene TRBV4-1 combines with J gene TRBJ1-3, with unresolved D. The CDR3 is 16 residues long. V lost 1 base to trimming and J lost 0 bases, with 10 bases between them. CDR1 and CDR2 from the germline V gene are MGHRA and YSYEKL. The CDR3 region has the DNA TGCGCCAGCAGCCAAGGTTTAATATCCTCTGGAAACACCATATATTTT. As protein: CASSQGLISSGNTIYF.

The chain couples TRBV6-5 to TRBJ1-1; 7 bases are shared with TRBD1. Germline lookup yields CDR1 MNHEY and CDR2 SVGAGI. This CDR3 is built from 12 residues. With 2 bases clipped from V and 9 bases from J, the junction kept 3 bases outside the gene matches. CDR3: CASSYKGAKAFF. The CDR3 nucleotides are TGTGCCAGCAGTTACAAGGGGGCGAAAGCTTTCTTT.

This clone was counted a few times. The gene calls are TRBV9 and TRBJ1-2; D is perhaps TRBD1 (6 bases). The CDR3 totals 15 residues. Trimming shortened V by 0 bases and J by 3 bases, and 12 bases separated the two germline ends. Germline V gene data show CDR1 as SGDLS and CDR2 as YYNGEE. CDR3 loop: CASSVADRTYYGYTF. The CDR3 nucleotides read TGTGCCAGCAGCGTAGCTGACAGGACCTACTATGGCTACACCTTC.

The chain links TRBV11-3 to TRBJ2-5; D gene unclear. The CDR3 consists of 13 residues. Per the germline V gene, CDR1 is SGHNT and CDR2 is YENEEA. The germline V and J ends were trimmed by 5 bases and 4 bases, with 11 bases remaining between them. The chain's CDR3 is CASSGSIGETQYF. For the CDR3, the DNA is TGTGCCAGCAGCGGCTCAATAGGAGAGACCCAGTACTTC.

V gene TRBV5-4 combines with J gene TRBJ2-7, with D perhaps matching TRBD2 (6 bases). The V and J ends lost 4 bases and 4 bases respectively, with 21 bases between them. From germline, CDR1 is SGHNT and CDR2 YYREEE (reference sequence). This CDR3 spans 16 amino acids. The CDR3 loop reads CASSSGLRRSDYEQYF. The CDR3 region has the DNA TGTGCCAGCAGCAGCGGGCTCCGTCGGTCGGATTACGAGCAGTACTTC. Variable domain in full (rest from reference TRBV5-4 and TRBJ2-7): ETGVTQSPTHLIKTRGQQVTLRCSSQSGHNTVSWYQQALGQGPQFIFQYYREEENGRGNFPPRFSGLQFPNYSSELNVNALELDDSALYLCASSSGLRRSDYEQYFGPGTRLTVT.

This chain uses TRBV10-3 with TRBJ2-7; D is undetermined. The CDR3 is made up of 14 amino acids. Germline assignment: CDR1 ENHRY and CDR2 SYGVKD. Deletions cut 3 bases from V and 0 bases from J, with 9 bases between. The CDR3 DNA reads as TGTGCCATCAGTGAACGGGCGCGCTCCTACGAGCAGTACTTC. This translates into CAISERARSYEQYF.

J is TRBJ2-5 and V is TRBV6-6; 12 bases line up with TRBD2. The CDR3 contains 16 residues. Germline lookup yields CDR1 MNHNY and CDR2 SVGAGI (reference sequence). J lost 1 base, V lost 7 bases, and 7 bases had no gene match. Here the CDR3 DNA reads TGTGCCAGCACCAAGAGACTAGCGGGAGCCCAAGAGACCCAGTACTTC. This codes for CASTKRLAGAQETQYF.

The chain employs TRBV5-1 and TRBJ2-5; D possibly corresponds to TRBD1 (6 bases). V lost 2 bases, J lost 5 bases, and 13 bases lay in between. The CDR3 sequence is 14 residues long. Germline CDR1 reads SGHRS; CDR2 reads YFSETQ. The CDR3, as DNA: TGCGCCAGCAGCTTCGGGACACTCTCGGAGACCCAGTACTTC. This encodes CASSFGTLSETQYF.

This chain links TRBV27 with TRBJ2-7; D assignment may be TRBD1 or TRBD2 (5 bases each). V was clipped by 5 bases and J by 3 bases, with 11 bases between them. The germline CDR1 and CDR2 sequences are MNHEY and SMNVEV (reference sequence). This CDR3 is built from 13 residues. In DNA form, the CDR3 reads TGTGCCAGCAGTGACCCGGGGCTCTACGAGCAGTACTTC. Translating it yields CASSDPGLYEQYF.

The chain couples TRBV7-2 to TRBJ2-5, with TRBD2 identical over 7 bases. From germline, CDR1 is SGHTA and CDR2 FQGNSA. The CDR3 covers 16 residues. Losses at the gene ends were 2 bases for V and 1 base for J; bases not matched to a gene: 7. In DNA, the CDR3 is TGTGCCAGCAGCTTACTGAGGTGGGGGGGCCAAGAGACCCAGTACTTC. Its protein is CASSLLRWGGQETQYF.

The genes are TRBV10-3 and TRBJ1-2; possibly TRBD1 for D (6 bases). Germline assignment: CDR1 ENHRY and CDR2 SYGVKD. The V end was cut by 0 bases, the J end by 3 bases, with 11 bases between. This CDR3 comprises 15 residues. The CDR3 DNA sequence: TGTGCCATCAGTGAGTCGAGGACAGCCTACTATGGCTACACCTTC. Translated: CAISESRTAYYGYTF.

This clone was seen only once. Other DNA sequences in this specimen translate into the identical CDR3. CDR3 amino acids: CASSVGLAGGDTQYF. The CDR3, as DNA: TGTGCCAGCAGCGTCGGACTAGCGGGAGGAGATACGCAGTATTTT. The rearrangement joins TRBV9 to TRBJ2-3; TRBD2 matches at 14 bases. V lost 2 bases, J lost 5 bases, and 1 base stayed unmatched. There are 15 residues in the CDR3. Germline V gives CDR1 SGDLS, CDR2 YYNGEE.